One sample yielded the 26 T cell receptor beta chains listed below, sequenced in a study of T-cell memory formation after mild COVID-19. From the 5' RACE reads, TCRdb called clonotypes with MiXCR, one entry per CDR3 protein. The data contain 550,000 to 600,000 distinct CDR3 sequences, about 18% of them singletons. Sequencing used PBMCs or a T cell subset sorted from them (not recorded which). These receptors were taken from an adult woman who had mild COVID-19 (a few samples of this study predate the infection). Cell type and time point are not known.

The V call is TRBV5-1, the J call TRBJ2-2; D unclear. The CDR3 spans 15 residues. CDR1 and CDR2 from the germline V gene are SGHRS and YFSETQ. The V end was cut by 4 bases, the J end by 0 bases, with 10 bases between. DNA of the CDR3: TGCGCCAGCAGCCCCTCCCAAGCGAACACCGGGGAGCTGTTTTTT. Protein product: CASSPSQANTGELFF.

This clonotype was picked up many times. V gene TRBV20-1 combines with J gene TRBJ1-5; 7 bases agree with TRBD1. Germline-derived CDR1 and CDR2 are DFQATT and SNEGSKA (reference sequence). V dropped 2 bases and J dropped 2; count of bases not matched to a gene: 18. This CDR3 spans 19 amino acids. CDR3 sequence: CSARKGRDSFDGGNQPQHF. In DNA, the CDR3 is TGCAGTGCTAGAAAGGGCAGGGACAGCTTTGACGGGGGCAATCAGCCCCAGCATTTT.

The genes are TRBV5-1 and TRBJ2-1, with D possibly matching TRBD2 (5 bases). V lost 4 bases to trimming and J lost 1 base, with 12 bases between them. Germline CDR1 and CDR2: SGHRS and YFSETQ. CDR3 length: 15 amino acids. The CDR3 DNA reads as TGCGCCAGCAGCGGGGTGGGCGGGTCCTACAATGAGCAGTTCTTC. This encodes CASSGVGGSYNEQFF.

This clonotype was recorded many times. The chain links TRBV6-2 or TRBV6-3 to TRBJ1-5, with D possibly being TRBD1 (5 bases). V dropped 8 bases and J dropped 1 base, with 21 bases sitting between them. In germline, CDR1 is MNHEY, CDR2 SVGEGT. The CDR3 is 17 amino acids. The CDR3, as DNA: TGTGCCAGCCGGGTTTTTGGGGGTAGGGCCAGCAATCAGCCCCAGCATTTT. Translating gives CASRVFGGRASNQPQHF.

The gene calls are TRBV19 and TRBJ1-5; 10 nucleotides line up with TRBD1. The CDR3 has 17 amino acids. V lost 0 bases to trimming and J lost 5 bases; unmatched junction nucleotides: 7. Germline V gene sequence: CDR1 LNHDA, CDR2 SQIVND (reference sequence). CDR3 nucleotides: TGTGCCAGTAGTATAGACCCTTTGACAGGGGGCTATCAGCCCCAGCATTTT. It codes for CASSIDPLTGGYQPQHF.

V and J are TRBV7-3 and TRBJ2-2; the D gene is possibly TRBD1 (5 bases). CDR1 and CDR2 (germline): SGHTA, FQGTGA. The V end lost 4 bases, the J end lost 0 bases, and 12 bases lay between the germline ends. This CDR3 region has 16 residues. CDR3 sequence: CASSSREFANTGELFF. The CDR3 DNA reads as TGTGCCAGCAGCTCCAGGGAATTCGCGAACACCGGGGAGCTGTTTTTT. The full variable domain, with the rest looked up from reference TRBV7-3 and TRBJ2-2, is GAGVSQTPSNKVTEKGKYVELRCDPISGHTALYWYRQSLGQGPEFLIYFQGTGAADDSGLPNDRFFAVRPEGSVSTLKIQRTERGDSAVYLCASSSREFANTGELFFGEGSRLTVL.

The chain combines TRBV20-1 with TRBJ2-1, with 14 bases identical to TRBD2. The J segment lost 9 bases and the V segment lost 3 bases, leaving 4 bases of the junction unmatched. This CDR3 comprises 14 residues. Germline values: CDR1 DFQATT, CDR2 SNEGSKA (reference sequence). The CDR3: CSASRGLAGVEQFF. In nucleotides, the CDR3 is TGCAGTGCTAGCAGGGGACTAGCGGGAGTTGAGCAGTTCTTC.

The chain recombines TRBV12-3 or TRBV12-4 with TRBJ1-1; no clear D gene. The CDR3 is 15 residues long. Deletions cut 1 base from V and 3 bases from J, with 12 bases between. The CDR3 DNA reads TGTGCCAGCAGTTTAGGTGGGCATCTGGACACTGAAGCTTTCTTT. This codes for CASSLGGHLDTEAFF.

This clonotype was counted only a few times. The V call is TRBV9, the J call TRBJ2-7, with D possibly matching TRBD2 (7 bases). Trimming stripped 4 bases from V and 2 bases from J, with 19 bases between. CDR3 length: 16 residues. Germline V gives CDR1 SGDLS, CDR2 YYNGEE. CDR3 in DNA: TGTGCCAGCAGCCCCCATGGGGGGGCCGGCGCCTACGAGCAGTACTTC. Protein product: CASSPHGGAGAYEQYF.

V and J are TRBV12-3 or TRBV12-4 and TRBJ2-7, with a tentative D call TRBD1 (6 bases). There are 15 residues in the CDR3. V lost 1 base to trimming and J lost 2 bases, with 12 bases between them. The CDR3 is CASSLGQGPAYEQYF. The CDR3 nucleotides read TGTGCCAGCAGTTTAGGGCAGGGGCCAGCCTACGAGCAGTACTTC.

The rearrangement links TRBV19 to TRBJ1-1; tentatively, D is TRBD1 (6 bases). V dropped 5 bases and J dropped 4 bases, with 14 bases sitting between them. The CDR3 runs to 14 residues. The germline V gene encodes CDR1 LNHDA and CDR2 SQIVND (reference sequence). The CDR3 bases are TGTGCCAGTAGTCAGGGACAATGGGGCACTGAAGCTTTCTTT. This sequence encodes CASSQGQWGTEAFF.

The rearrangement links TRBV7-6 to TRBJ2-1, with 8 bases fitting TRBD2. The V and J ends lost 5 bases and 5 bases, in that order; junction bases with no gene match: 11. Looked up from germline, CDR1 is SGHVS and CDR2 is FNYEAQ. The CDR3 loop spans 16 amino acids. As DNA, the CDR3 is TGTGCCAGCAGCCCCATGGGGGCCGGGGGGGACAATGAGCAGTTCTTC. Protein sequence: CASSPMGAGGDNEQFF. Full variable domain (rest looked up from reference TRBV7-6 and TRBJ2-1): GAGVSQSPRYKVTKRGQDVALRCDPISGHVSLYWYRQALGQGPEFLTYFNYEAQQDKSGLPNDRFSAERPEGSISTLTIQRTEQRDSAMYRCASSPMGAGGDNEQFFGPGTRLTVL.

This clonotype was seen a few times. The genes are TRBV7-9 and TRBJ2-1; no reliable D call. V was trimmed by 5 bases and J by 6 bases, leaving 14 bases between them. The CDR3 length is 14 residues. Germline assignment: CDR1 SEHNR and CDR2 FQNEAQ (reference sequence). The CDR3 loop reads CASSEVASSNEQFF. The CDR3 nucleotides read TGTGCCAGCAGCGAGGTCGCTTCGAGCAATGAGCAGTTCTTC.

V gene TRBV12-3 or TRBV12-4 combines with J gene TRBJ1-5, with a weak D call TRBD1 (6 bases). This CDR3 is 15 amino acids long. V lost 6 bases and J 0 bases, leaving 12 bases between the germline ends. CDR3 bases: TGTGCCAGCAGGGGGGCAGATATTAGCAATCAGCCCCAGCATTTT. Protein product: CASRGADISNQPQHF.

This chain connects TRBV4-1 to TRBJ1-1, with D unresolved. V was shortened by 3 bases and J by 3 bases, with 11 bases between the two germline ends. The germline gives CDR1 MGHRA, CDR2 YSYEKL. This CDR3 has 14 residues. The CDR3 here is CASSQWIQDTEAFF. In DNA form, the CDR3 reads TGCGCCAGCAGCCAGTGGATTCAAGACACTGAAGCTTTCTTT.

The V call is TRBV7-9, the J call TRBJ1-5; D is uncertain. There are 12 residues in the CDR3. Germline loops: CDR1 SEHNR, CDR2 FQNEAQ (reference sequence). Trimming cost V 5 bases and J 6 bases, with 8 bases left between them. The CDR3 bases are TGTGCCAGCAGCCCGGGAGGTCAGCCCCAGCATTTT. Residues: CASSPGGQPQHF.

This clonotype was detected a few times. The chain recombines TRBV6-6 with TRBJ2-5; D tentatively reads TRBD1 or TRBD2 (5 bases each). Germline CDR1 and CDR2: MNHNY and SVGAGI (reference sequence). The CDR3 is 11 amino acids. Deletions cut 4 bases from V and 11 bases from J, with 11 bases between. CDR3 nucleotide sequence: TGTGCCAGCAGTTCCCGGGACGGTCAGTACTTC. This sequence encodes CASSSRDGQYF.

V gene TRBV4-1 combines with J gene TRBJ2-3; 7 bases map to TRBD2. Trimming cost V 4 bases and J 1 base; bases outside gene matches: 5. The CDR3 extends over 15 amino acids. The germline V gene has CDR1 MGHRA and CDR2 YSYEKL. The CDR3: CASSPAAGGTDTQYF. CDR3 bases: TGCGCCAGCAGCCCCGCTGCGGGAGGCACAGATACGCAGTATTTT.

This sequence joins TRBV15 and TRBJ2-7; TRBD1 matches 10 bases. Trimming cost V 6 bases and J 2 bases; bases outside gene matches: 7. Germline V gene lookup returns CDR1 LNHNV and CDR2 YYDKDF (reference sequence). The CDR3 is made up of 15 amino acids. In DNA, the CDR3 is TGTGCCACCAGTTTGGGGACAGGGGCTCCCTACGAGCAGTACTTC. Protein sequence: CATSLGTGAPYEQYF.

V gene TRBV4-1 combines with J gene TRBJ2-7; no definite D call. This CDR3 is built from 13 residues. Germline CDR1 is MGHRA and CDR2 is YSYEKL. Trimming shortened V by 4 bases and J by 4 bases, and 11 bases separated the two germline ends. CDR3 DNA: TGCGCCAGCAGCCCGAGCCAGAGTTACGAGCAGTACTTC. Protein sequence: CASSPSQSYEQYF.

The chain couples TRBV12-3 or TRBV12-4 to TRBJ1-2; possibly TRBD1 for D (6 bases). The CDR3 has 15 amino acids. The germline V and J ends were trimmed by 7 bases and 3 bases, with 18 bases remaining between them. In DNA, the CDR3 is TGTGCCAGCAACCTCCCGGGGGCAGCCGACTATGGCTACACCTTC. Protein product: CASNLPGAADYGYTF.

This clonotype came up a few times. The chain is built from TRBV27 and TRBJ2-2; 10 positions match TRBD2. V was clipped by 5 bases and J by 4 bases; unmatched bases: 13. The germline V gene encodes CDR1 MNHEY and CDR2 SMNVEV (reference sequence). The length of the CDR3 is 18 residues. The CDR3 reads CASSVPSGTSAFTGELFF. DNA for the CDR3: TGTGCCAGCAGTGTACCTTCCGGGACTAGCGCGTTCACCGGGGAGCTGTTTTTT.

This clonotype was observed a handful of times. The CDR3 bases are TGTGCCAGCTCACCGGGATTTAGCGGGAGTCGAGTCAGGGAGCAGTTCTTC. It specifies CASSPGFSGSRVREQFF. The genes are TRBV18 and TRBJ2-1; TRBD2 matches at 9 bases. In germline, CDR1 is KGHSH, CDR2 LQKENI. V was pared by 3 bases and J by 10 bases, with 16 bases of the junction left unmatched. The CDR3 sequence is 17 residues long.

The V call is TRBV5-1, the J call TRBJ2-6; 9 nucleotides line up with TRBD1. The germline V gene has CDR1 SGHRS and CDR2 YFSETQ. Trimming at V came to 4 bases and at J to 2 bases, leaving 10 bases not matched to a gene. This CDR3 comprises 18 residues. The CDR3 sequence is CASSPLGQGRTGANVLTF. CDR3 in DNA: TGCGCCAGCAGCCCTCTGGGACAGGGCCGAACTGGGGCCAACGTCCTGACTTTC.

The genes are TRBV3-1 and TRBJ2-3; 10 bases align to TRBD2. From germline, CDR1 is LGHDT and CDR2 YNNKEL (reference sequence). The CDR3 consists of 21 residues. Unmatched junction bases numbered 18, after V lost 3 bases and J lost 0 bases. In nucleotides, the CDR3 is TGTGCCAGCAGCCAGGTAGCGGGAGGAACCCCTGCTGCCCCTAGCACAGATACGCAGTATTTT. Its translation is CASSQVAGGTPAAPSTDTQYF.

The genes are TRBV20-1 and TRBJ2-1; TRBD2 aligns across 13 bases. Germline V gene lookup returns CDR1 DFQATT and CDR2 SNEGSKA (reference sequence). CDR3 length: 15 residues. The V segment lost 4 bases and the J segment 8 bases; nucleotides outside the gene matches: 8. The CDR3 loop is CSATLAGGPKDEQFF. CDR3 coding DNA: TGCAGTGCTACACTAGCGGGAGGGCCGAAGGATGAGCAGTTCTTC.